This T cell receptor beta chain came from a study of cytomegalovirus exposure and HLA in healthy donors. Per the germline V gene, CDR1 is MNHNS and CDR2 is SASEGT. Trimming cost V 8 bases and J 4 bases, with 17 bases left between them. The CDR3 loop spans 15 amino acids. Study-level results: About 87% or about 30% of the time was how often most TCR beta V segments were productive, according to an earlier analysis. A later analysis showed HLA-associated TCR beta chains outstripping equally common others in clonal expansion. Common viral pathogens (according to a later analysis) appeared linked to several of the most significant clusters.

Vbeta (60) and Jbeta (13) primers were used in the PCR. Original processing notes: The authors later counted about 80 million unique TCR beta chains, some 9.9 million of them shared. Measured with immunoSEQ multiplex PCR; TCRdb has only the in-frame clones, and not every one. V, J and clone size reflect that table, while D and trimming were determined from the DNA. The sample lists 180,000 or so clones, around four fifths occurring once. In regard to this clone: Its matching antigen is unknown.

The chain carries TRBV6-1 and TRBJ2-2; D possibly corresponds to TRBD1 (5 bases). The clonotype comes from a woman aged 60-75 years in good health and CMV-seropositive. The sample taken for sequencing was PBMCs. The CDR3 bases are TGTGCCAGCTCTGGGGCCGCAGGTGGCACCGGGGAGCTGTTTTTT. Protein product: CASSGAAGGTGELFF.